A selection of T cell receptor beta chains follows, all from one sample in a study of blood T cell repertoires in COVID-19. Sequencing used immunoSEQ multiplex PCR; TCRdb keeps in-frame clones, though not all of them. The data show around 42,000 clones, over 70% seen once. Sequenced: peripheral blood. The receptors derive from an elderly woman with acute or convalescent COVID-19. Each CDR3 is given with its conserved first and last residue. Fields, in order: clone size, D gene, J gene, V gene, CDR3 protein, CDR3 DNA. A D gene is named only where the DNA matches it firmly. Clone size appears in some rows only: once, few, many, or a class for an expanded clone.

size: .; D: .; J: TRBJ2-1; V: TRBV5-1; CDR3: CASSKASGQSSYNEQFF; DNA: TGCGCCAGCAGCAAGGCCAGCGGGCAGAGCTCCTACAATGAGCAGTTCTTC
size: .; D: .; J: TRBJ1-3; V: TRBV2; CDR3: CASRATGLSGNTIYF; DNA: TGTGCCAGCAGAGCGACGGGACTCTCTGGAAACACCATATATTTT
size: few; D: TRBD2; J: TRBJ2-7; V: TRBV5-5; CDR3: CASSTGLAGEYEQYF; DNA: TGTGCCAGCAGCACGGGACTAGCGGGAGAGTACGAGCAGTACTTC
size: .; D: TRBD1; J: TRBJ1-2; V: TRBV7-2; CDR3: CASSLLTGGPARYGYTF; DNA: TGTGCCAGCAGCCTATTGACAGGGGGCCCTGCTAGGTATGGCTACACCTTC
size: many; D: TRBD2; J: TRBJ2-1; V: TRBV6-1; CDR3: CASSEKGLSDEQFF; DNA: TGTGCCAGCAGTGAAAAGGGACTATCGGATGAGCAGTTCTTC
size: .; D: .; J: TRBJ1-1; V: TRBV19; CDR3: CASRRGTEAFF; DNA: TGTGCCAGTCGGCGAGGCACTGAAGCTTTCTTT
size: .; D: .; J: TRBJ1-3; V: TRBV5-1; CDR3: CASRKDRASGNTIYF; DNA: TGCGCCAGCAGGAAGGACAGAGCATCTGGAAACACCATATATTTT
size: .; D: .; J: TRBJ2-7; V: TRBV5-1; CDR3: CASSLERGFLWYEQYF; DNA: TGCGCCAGCAGCTTGGAAAGGGGGTTTCTATGGTACGAGCAGTACTTC
size: .; D: TRBD2; J: TRBJ2-1; V: TRBV5-1; CDR3: CASSLPLAGAYNEQFF; DNA: TGCGCCAGCAGCTTGCCTCTAGCGGGAGCCTACAATGAGCAGTTCTTC
size: .; D: TRBD2; J: TRBJ2-1; V: TRBV10-1; CDR3: CASSESAGDPSSYNEQFF; DNA: TGCGCCAGCAGTGAGTCGGCGGGAGACCCGAGCTCCTACAATGAGCAGTTCTTC
size: .; D: .; J: TRBJ1-1; V: TRBV12-3/TRBV12-4; CDR3: CASSSGNGIEAFF; DNA: TGTGCCAGCAGTTCGGGAAACGGTATTGAAGCTTTCTTT
size: .; D: .; J: TRBJ1-5; V: TRBV15; CDR3: CATSGSPRGAQPQHF; DNA: TGTGCCACCAGCGGGTCCCCGCGGGGAGCTCAGCCCCAGCATTTT
size: few; D: TRBD1; J: TRBJ2-5; V: TRBV19; CDR3: CASSRKGQGALGETQYF; DNA: TGTGCCAGTAGTCGGAAGGGACAGGGGGCTCTCGGAGAGACCCAGTACTTC
size: .; D: TRBD2; J: TRBJ2-1; V: TRBV12-5; CDR3: CASGLSSGPRGEQFF; DNA: TGTGCTAGTGGCCTATCTAGCGGACCTAGAGGTGAGCAGTTCTTC
size: .; D: .; J: TRBJ1-2; V: TRBV20-1; CDR3: CSAPDSPKYTF; DNA: TGCAGTGCTCCAGACAGCCCGAAGTACACCTTC
size: .; D: .; J: TRBJ2-7; V: TRBV3-1/TRBV3-2; CDR3: CASSSPGAGSYEQYF; DNA: TGTGCCAGCAGCTCTCCGGGAGCGGGCTCCTACGAGCAGTACTTC
size: .; D: TRBD2; J: TRBJ2-1; V: TRBV6-5; CDR3: CASRSGLAGDVEQFF; DNA: TGTGCCAGCAGGTCGGGACTAGCGGGAGACGTTGAGCAGTTCTTC
size: .; D: .; J: TRBJ1-4; V: TRBV7-2; CDR3: CASSLAPGGINEKLFF; DNA: TGTGCCAGCAGCTTGGCCCCGGGAGGAATAAATGAAAAACTGTTTTTT
size: .; D: TRBD1; J: TRBJ2-1; V: TRBV10-1; CDR3: CASSETGGYNEQFF; DNA: TGCGCCAGCAGTGAGACAGGGGGTTACAATGAGCAGTTCTTC
size: .; D: .; J: TRBJ1-4; V: TRBV30; CDR3: CAWREGGEKLFF; DNA: TGTGCCTGGAGAGAAGGAGGGGAAAAACTGTTTTTT
size: .; D: .; J: TRBJ1-2; V: TRBV16; CDR3: CASSRRGTSNYGYTF; DNA: TGTGCCAGCAGCCGGCGGGGAACCTCTAACTATGGCTACACCTTC
size: .; D: TRBD2; J: TRBJ2-5; V: TRBV19; CDR3: CASSRSGGQETQYF; DNA: TGTGCCAGTAGCCGCTCGGGGGGACAAGAGACCCAGTACTTC
size: .; D: .; J: TRBJ2-2; V: TRBV7-6; CDR3: CASSLGGSRIGELFF; DNA: TGTGCCAGCAGCTTAGGAGGGAGTCGGATCGGGGAGCTGTTTTTT
size: .; D: TRBD1; J: TRBJ2-5; V: TRBV5-1; CDR3: CASSLGGQEETQYF; DNA: TGCGCCAGCAGCTTGGGAGGACAGGAAGAGACCCAGTACTTC
size: .; D: TRBD2; J: TRBJ2-1; V: TRBV11-3; CDR3: CASSLGAGLNNEQFF; DNA: TGTGCCAGCAGCTTGGGAGCGGGATTAAACAATGAGCAGTTCTTC
size: .; D: .; J: TRBJ1-2; V: TRBV6-5; CDR3: CASSYSLNGNYGYTF; DNA: TGTGCCAGCAGTTACTCCCTCAACGGGAACTATGGCTACACCTTC
size: .; D: .; J: TRBJ1-5; V: TRBV27; CDR3: CASRYQGYSNQPQHF; DNA: TGTGCCAGCAGATACCAGGGGTATAGCAATCAGCCCCAGCATTTT
size: .; D: .; J: TRBJ1-5; V: TRBV6-2/TRBV6-3; CDR3: CASSPGGVQPQHF; DNA: TGTGCCAGCAGCCCAGGAGGGGTACAGCCCCAGCATTTT
size: once; D: .; J: TRBJ1-1; V: TRBV2; CDR3: CASTGGRAAIEAFF; DNA: TGTGCCAGCACGGGGGGCCGTGCGGCGATTGAAGCTTTCTTT
size: .; D: .; J: TRBJ2-1; V: TRBV18; CDR3: CASYKTGLWNEQFF; DNA: TGTGCCAGCTATAAAACCGGACTTTGGAATGAGCAGTTCTTC
size: .; D: .; J: TRBJ2-1; V: TRBV5-6; CDR3: CASSLDRIYNEQFF; DNA: TGTGCCAGCAGCTTGGACAGGATCTACAATGAGCAGTTCTTC
size: .; D: .; J: TRBJ2-7; V: TRBV4-2; CDR3: CASSQGVGGSYEQYF; DNA: TGTGCCAGCAGCCAAGGGGTTGGCGGTTCCTACGAGCAGTACTTC
size: .; D: .; J: TRBJ1-2; V: TRBV27; CDR3: CASSLLGTPINCGYTF; DNA: TGTGCCAGCAGTTTGCTCGGGACACCGATTAACTGTGGCTACACCTTC
size: .; D: TRBD2; J: TRBJ2-2; V: TRBV7-3; CDR3: CASSLTVTSGFSGELFF; DNA: TGTGCCAGCAGCTTAACCGTGACTAGCGGATTCTCCGGGGAGCTGTTTTTT
size: .; D: TRBD1; J: TRBJ2-3; V: TRBV9; CDR3: CASSVGRQGADTQYF; DNA: TGTGCCAGCAGCGTAGGTCGACAGGGCGCAGATACGCAGTATTTT
size: .; D: TRBD1; J: TRBJ1-5; V: TRBV10-3; CDR3: CAISDPGTGRGQPQHF; DNA: TGTGCCATCAGTGACCCTGGGACAGGAAGGGGTCAGCCCCAGCATTTT
size: .; D: TRBD2; J: TRBJ2-5; V: TRBV9; CDR3: CASSVAGGRAGETQYF; DNA: TGTGCCAGCAGCGTAGCTGGCGGGAGGGCTGGGGAGACCCAGTACTTC
size: .; D: TRBD1; J: TRBJ2-1; V: TRBV19; CDR3: CASSIVRQGQNEQFF; DNA: TGTGCCAGTAGTATAGTCAGACAGGGGCAAAATGAGCAGTTCTTC
size: .; D: .; J: TRBJ2-7; V: TRBV15; CDR3: CATSSPATGTLPYEQYF; DNA: TGTGCCACCAGCAGCCCTGCTACCGGGACTTTACCCTACGAGCAGTACTTC
size: .; D: TRBD2; J: TRBJ2-5; V: TRBV5-1; CDR3: CASRTGLAGVETQYF; DNA: TGCGCCAGCAGAACAGGACTAGCGGGAGTGGAGACCCAGTACTTC
size: .; D: .; J: TRBJ1-5; V: TRBV5-4; CDR3: CASSSAQDQPQHF; DNA: TGTGCCAGCAGCTCTGCACAGGATCAGCCCCAGCATTTT
size: .; D: .; J: TRBJ2-5; V: TRBV7-7; CDR3: CASSLAGASETQYF; DNA: TGTGCCAGCAGCTTAGCGGGGGCCTCGGAGACCCAGTACTTC
size: .; D: .; J: TRBJ1-4; V: TRBV19; CDR3: CASSKDILGPEKLFF; DNA: TGTGCCAGTAGTAAGGACATTCTCGGCCCTGAAAAACTGTTTTTT
size: .; D: .; J: TRBJ1-2; V: TRBV6-5; CDR3: CASSTQGSARYTF; DNA: TGTGCCAGCAGTACCCAGGGGTCCGCACGCTACACCTTC